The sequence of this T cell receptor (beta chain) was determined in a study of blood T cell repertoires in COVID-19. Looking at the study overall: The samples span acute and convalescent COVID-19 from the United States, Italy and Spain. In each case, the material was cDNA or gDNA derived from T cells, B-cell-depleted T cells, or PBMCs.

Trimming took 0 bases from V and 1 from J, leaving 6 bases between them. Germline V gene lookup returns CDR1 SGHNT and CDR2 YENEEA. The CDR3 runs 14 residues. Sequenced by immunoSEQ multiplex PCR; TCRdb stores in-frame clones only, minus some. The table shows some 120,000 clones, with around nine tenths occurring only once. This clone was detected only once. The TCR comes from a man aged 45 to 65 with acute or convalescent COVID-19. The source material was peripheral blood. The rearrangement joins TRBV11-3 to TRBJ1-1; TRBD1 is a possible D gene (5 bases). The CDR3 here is CASSLDGANTEAFF. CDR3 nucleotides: TGTGCCAGCAGCTTAGATGGGGCGAACACTGAAGCTTTCTTT.